The T cell receptor (beta chain) described here comes from a study of beta chain features in type 1 diabetes. About the research overall: The patient and healthy donor groups were comparable for age, gender and cell yields. General study points: Compared with healthy donors, patients appeared to share more similar naive, central memory and regulatory TCRB repertoires. Among patients with Type 1 diabetes, TCRB CDR3s were moderately but significantly shorter in every one of the four CD4+ subsets.

Comments on this clone: Its target is not known.

V gave up 4 bases and J gave up 1 base, with 15 bases separating them. Looked up from germline, CDR1 is SGHDN and CDR2 is FVKESK. The CDR3 covers 16 residues. The sequenced template was cDNA made from the entire isolated RNA. Naive, central memory and regulatory T cell samples produced a mean of roughly 3.8 million reads. Sequencing used immunoSEQ multiplex PCR; TCRdb keeps in-frame clones, though not all of them. Of some 350,000 clones listed, 13% were seen once; the top ten hold 0.013% to 0.015%. Specimen: naive CD4+ T cells from blood. The chain uses TRBV14 and TRBJ2-3; maybe TRBD1 (6 bases). The sequence derives from a woman under 30 with type 1 diabetes. The DNA for the CDR3 is TGTGCCAGCAGCCCTCGATGGGACATGCGCACAGATACGCAGTATTTT. As protein: CASSPRWDMRTDTQYF. The whole variable domain, filled in from reference TRBV14 and TRBJ2-3, reads EAGVTQFPSHSVIEKGQTVTLRCDPISGHDNLYWYRRVMGKEIKFLLHFVKESKQDESGMPNNRFLAERTGGTYSTLKVQPAELEDSGVYFCASSPRWDMRTDTQYFGPGTRLTVL.